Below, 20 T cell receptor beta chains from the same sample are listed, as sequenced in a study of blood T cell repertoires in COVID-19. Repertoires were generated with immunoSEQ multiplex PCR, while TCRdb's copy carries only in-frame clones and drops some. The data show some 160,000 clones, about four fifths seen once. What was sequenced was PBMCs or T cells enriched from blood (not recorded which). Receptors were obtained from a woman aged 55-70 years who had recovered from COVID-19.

CDR3: CASSIQGQGVPYQETQYF. Here the CDR3 DNA reads TGTGCCAGCAGCATACAGGGACAGGGGGTTCCTTACCAAGAGACCCAGTACTTC. The V and J genes are TRBV21-1 and TRBJ2-5; the table's TRBD1 call for D was not verified on the DNA. TRBV21-1 counts as a pseudogene. The CDR3 spans 18 residues.

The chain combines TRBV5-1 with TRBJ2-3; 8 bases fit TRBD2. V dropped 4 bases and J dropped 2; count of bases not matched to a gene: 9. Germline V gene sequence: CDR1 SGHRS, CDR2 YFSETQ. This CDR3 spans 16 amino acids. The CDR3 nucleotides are TGCGCCAGCAGCCCGGGAGGGGGGGGCCTCACAGATACGCAGTATTTT. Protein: CASSPGGGGLTDTQYF.

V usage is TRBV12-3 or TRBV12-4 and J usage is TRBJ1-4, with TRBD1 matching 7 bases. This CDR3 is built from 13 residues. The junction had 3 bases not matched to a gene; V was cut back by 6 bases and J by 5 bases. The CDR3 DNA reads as TGTGCCAGCAGGAGGGACAGAAATGAAAAACTGTTTTTT. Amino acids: CASRRDRNEKLFF.

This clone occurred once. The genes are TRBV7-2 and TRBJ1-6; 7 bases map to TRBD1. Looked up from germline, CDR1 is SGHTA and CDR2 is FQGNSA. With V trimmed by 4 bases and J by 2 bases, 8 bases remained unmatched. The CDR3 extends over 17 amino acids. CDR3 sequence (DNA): TGTGCCAGCAGCTCCTACAGGGGCAACCCCTATAATTCACCCCTCCACTTT. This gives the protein CASSSYRGNPYNSPLHF.

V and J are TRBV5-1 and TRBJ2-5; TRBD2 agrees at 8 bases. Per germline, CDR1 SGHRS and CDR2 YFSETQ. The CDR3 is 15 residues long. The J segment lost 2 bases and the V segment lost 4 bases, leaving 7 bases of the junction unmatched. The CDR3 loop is CASSQLAAYQETQYF. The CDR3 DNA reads TGCGCCAGCAGCCAACTAGCGGCTTATCAAGAGACCCAGTACTTC.

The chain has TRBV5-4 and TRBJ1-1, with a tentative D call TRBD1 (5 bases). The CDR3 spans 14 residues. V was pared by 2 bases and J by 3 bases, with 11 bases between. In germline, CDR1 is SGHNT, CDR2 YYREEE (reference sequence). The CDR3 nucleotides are TGTGCCAGCAGCTTTGGGGCCGCCGACACTGAAGCTTTCTTT. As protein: CASSFGAADTEAFF.

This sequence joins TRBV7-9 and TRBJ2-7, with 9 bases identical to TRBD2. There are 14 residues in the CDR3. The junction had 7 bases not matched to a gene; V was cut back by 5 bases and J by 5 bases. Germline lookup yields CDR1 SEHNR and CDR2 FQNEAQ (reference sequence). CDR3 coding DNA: TGTGCCAGCAGCCCTCAGCGGGGGGTCGACGAGCAGTACTTC. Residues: CASSPQRGVDEQYF.

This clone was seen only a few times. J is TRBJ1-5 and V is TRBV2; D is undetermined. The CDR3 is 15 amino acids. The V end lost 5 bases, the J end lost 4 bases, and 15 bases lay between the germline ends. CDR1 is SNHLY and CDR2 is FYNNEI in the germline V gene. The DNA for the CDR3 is TGTGCCAGCAGTTGGGAGGGAACTCAGAATCAGCCCCAGCATTTT. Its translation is CASSWEGTQNQPQHF.

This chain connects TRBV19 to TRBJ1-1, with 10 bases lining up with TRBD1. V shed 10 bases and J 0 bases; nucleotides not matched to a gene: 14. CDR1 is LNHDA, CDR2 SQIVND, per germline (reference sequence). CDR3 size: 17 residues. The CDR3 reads CANKDRGRPVVNTEAFF. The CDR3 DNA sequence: TGTGCCAACAAAGACAGGGGGCGTCCGGTTGTGAACACTGAAGCTTTCTTT.

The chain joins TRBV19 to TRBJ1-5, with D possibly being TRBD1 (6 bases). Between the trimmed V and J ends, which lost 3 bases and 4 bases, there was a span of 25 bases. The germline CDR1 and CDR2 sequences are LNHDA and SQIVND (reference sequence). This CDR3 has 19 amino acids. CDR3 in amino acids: CASSIWIKSGAMRNQPQHF. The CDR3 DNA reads TGTGCCAGTAGTATTTGGATAAAGTCAGGGGCGATGAGGAATCAGCCCCAGCATTTT.

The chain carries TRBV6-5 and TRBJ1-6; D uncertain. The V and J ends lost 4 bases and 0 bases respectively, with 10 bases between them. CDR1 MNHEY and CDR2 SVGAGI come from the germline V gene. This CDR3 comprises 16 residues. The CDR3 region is CASSFNSRSYNSPLHF. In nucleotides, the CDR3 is TGTGCCAGCAGTTTTAACAGCCGCTCCTATAATTCACCCCTCCACTTT.

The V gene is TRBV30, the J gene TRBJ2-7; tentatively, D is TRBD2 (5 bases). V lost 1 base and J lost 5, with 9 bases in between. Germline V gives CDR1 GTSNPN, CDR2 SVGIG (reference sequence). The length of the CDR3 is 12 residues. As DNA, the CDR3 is TGTGCCTGGAGTGGCGCGGGTCACGAGCAGTACTTC. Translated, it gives CAWSGAGHEQYF. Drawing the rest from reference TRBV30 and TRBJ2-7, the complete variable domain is SQTIHQWPATLVQPVGSPLSLECTVEGTSNPNLYWYRQAAGRGLQLLFYSVGIGQISSEVPQNLSASRPQDRQFILSSKKLLLSDSGFYLCAWSGAGHEQYFGPGTRLTVT.

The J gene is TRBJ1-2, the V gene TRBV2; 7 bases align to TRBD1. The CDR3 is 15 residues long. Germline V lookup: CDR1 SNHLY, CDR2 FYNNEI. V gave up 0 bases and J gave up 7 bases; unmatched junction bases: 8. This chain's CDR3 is CASSEAGDRETGYTF. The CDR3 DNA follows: TGTGCCAGCAGTGAAGCCGGGGACAGAGAGACTGGCTACACCTTC. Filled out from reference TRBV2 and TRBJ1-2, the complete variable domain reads EPEVTQTPSHQVTQMGQEVILRCVPISNHLYFYWYRQILGQKVEFLVSFYNNEISEKSEIFDDQFSVERPDGSNFTLKIRSTKLEDSAMYFCASSEAGDRETGYTFGSGTRLTVV.

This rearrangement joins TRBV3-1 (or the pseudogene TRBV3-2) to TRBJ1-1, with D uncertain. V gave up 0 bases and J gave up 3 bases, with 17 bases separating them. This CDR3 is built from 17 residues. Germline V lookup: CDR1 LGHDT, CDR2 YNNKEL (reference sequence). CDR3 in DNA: TGTGCCAGCAGCCAAGATTTAAGGCAGCTAGTATACACTGAAGCTTTCTTT. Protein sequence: CASSQDLRQLVYTEAFF.

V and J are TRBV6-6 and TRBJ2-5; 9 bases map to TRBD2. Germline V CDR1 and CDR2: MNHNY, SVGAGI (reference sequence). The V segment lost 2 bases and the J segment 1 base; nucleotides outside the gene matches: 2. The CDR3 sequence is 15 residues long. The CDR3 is CASSYELAGQETQYF. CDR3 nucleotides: TGTGCCAGCAGTTACGAACTAGCGGGCCAAGAGACCCAGTACTTC.

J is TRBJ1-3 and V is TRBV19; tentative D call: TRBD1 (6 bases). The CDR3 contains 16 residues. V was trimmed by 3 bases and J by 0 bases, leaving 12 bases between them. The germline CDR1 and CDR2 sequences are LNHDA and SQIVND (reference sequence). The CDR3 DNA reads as TGTGCCAGTAGTATCCTGGGACAAAGCTCTGGAAACACCATATATTTT. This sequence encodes CASSILGQSSGNTIYF.

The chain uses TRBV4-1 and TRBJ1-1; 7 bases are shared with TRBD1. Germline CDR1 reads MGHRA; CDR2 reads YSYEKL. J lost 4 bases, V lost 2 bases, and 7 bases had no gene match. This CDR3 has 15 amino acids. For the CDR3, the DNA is TGCGCCAGCAGCCAAATACAAACAGGGGCCACTGAAGCTTTCTTT. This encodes CASSQIQTGATEAFF.

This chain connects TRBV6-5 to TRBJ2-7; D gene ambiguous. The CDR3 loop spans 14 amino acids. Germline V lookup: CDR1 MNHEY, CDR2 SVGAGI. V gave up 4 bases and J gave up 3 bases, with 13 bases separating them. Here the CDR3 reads CASSSLRVNYEQYF. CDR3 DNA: TGTGCCAGCAGTTCCCTCCGGGTGAACTACGAGCAGTACTTC.

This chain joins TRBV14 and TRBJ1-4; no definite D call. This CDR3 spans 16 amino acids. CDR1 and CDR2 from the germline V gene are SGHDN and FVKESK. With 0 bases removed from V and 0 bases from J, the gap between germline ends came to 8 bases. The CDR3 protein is CASSQDLGATNEKLFF. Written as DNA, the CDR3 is TGTGCCAGCAGCCAAGATTTGGGAGCAACTAATGAAAAACTGTTTTTT.

As DNA, the CDR3 is TGTGCCTGGAGTGTTGGGGCTCCGGGTAATTCACCCCTCCACTTT. Its protein product is CAWSVGAPGNSPLHF. The V gene is TRBV30, the J gene TRBJ1-6; the D gene is possibly TRBD1 (5 bases). Germline values: CDR1 GTSNPN, CDR2 SVGIG (reference sequence). The CDR3 spans 15 residues. Trimming took 0 bases from V and 6 from J, leaving 12 bases between them.